Sequencing of this TCR beta chain was carried out in a study of shared clonotypes between healthy human individuals. In the naive CD8 group, cells lacked CD45RO and were positively selected for CCR7, so terminally differentiated effector memory CD45RA+ cells were left out. Here immunoSEQ multiplex PCR was the method, and the copy in TCRdb shows in-frame clones only, minus some. This table holds 800,000 or so clones, 96% found once. The CDR3 is 14 residues long. Germline V gene data show CDR1 as MNHEY and CDR2 as SMNVEV (reference sequence). V was trimmed by 0 bases and J by 3 bases, leaving 9 bases between them. In regard to this clone: The same CDR3 can be traced to other DNA sequences in this sample.

Material: naive CD8+ T cells sorted from blood. The V and J genes are TRBV27 and TRBJ2-7; possible D gene TRBD2, 6 bases. The receptor comes from a young man in good health. CDR3 sequence reads: CASSLSGGGYEQYF. The CDR3 region has the DNA TGTGCCAGCAGTTTATCGGGGGGAGGCTACGAGCAGTACTTC.